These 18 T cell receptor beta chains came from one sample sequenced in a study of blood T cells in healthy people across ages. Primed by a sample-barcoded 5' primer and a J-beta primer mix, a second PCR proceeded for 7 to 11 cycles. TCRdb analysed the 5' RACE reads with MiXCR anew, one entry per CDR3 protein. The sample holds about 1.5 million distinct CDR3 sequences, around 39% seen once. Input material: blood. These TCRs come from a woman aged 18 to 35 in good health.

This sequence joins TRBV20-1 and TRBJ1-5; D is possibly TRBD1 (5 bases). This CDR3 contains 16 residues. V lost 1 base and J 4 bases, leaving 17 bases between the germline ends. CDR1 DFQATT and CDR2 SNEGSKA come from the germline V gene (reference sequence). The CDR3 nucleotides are TGCAGTGCTAGAGGTCAGGGTGAAAACCGGAATCAGCCCCAGCATTTT. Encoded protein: CSARGQGENRNQPQHF.

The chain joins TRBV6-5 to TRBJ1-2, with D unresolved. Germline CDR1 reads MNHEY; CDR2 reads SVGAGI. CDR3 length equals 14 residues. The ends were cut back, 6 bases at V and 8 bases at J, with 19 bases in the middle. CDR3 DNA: TGTGCCAGCAGCCCCCCGGACCGAATTGGCGGCTACACCTTC. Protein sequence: CASSPPDRIGGYTF.

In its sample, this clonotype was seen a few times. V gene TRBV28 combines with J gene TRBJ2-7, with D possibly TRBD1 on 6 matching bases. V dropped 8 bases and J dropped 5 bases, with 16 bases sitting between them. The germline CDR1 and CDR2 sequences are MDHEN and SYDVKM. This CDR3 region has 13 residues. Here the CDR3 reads CASVNLQGDEQYF. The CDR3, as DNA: TGTGCCAGCGTCAACTTACAGGGAGACGAGCAGTACTTC.

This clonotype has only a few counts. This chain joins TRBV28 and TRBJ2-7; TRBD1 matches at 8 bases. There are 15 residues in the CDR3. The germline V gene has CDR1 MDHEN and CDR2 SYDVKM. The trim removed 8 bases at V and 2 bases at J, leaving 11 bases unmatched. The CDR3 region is CASGSHGTGTYEQYF. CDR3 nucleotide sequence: TGTGCCAGCGGATCACACGGGACAGGTACCTACGAGCAGTACTTC. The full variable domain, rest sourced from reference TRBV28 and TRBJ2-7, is DVKVTQSSRYLVKRTGEKVFLECVQDMDHENMFWYRQDPGLGLRLIYFSYDVKMKEKGDIPEGYSVSREKKERFSLILESASTNQTSMYLCASGSHGTGTYEQYFGPGTRLTVT.

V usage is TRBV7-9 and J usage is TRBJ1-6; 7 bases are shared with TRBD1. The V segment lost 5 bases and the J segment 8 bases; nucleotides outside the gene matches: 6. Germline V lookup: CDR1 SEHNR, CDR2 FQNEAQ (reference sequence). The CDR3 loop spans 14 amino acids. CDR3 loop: CASSPPRGDSPLHF. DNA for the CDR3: TGTGCCAGCAGCCCCCCCAGGGGGGATTCACCCCTCCACTTT.

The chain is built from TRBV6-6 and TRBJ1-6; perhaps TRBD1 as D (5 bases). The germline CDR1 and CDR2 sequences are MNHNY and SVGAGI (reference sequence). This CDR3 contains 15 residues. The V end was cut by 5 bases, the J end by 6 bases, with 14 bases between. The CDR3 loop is CASSQTSQGNSPLHF. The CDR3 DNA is TGTGCCAGCAGTCAGACCAGTCAGGGTAATTCACCCCTCCACTTT.

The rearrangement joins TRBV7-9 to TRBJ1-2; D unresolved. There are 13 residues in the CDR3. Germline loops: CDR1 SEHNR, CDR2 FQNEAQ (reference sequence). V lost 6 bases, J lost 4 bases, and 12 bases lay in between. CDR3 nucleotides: TGTGCCAGCAGTCTCCGCCCGCTCTATGGCTACACCTTC. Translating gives CASSLRPLYGYTF.

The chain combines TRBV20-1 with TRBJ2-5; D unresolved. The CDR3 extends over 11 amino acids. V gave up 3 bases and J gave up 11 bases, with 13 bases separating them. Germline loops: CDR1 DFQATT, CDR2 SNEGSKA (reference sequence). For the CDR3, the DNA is TGCAGTGCTAGCCCCGTGGGTGGGCAGTACTTC. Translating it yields CSASPVGGQYF.

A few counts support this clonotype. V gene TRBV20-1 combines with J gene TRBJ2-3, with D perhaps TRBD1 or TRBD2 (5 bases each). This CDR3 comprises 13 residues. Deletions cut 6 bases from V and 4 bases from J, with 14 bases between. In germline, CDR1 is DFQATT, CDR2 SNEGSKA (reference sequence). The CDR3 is CSAGTIGADTQYF. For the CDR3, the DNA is TGCAGTGCCGGGACCATCGGGGCAGATACGCAGTATTTT.

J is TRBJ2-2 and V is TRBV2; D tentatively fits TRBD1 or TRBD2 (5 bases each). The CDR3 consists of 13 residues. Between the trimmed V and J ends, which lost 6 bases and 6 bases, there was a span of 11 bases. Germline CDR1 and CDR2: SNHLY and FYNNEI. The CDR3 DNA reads TGTGCCAGCAGGGGGACGATCGCCGGGGAGCTGTTTTTT. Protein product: CASRGTIAGELFF.

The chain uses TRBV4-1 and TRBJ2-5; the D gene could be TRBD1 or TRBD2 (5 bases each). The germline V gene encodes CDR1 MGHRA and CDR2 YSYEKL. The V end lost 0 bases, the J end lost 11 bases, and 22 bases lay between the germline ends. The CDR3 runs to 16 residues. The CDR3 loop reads CASSQEGERGYDEQYF. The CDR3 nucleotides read TGCGCCAGCAGCCAAGAAGGGGAGAGAGGTTACGATGAGCAGTACTTC.

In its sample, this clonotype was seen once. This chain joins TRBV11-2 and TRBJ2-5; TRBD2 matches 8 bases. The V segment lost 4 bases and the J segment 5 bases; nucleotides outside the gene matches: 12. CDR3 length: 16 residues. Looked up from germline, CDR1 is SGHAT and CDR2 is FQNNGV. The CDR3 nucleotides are TGTGCCAGCAGCTCCCCGGGACTAGGCTTAGGGGAGACCCAGTACTTC. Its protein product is CASSSPGLGLGETQYF.

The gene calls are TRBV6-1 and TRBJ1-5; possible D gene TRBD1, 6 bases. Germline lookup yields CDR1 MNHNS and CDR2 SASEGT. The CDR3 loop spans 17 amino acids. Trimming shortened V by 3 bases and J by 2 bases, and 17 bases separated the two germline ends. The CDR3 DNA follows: TGTGCCAGCAGTGACAGGGGAGGGGGTTTGGGCAATCAGCCCCAGCATTTT. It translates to CASSDRGGGLGNQPQHF.

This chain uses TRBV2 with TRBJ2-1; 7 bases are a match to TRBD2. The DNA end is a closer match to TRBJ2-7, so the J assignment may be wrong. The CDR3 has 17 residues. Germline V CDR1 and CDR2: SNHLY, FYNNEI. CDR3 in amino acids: CASSEAQGGSSYNEQYF. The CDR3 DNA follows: TGTGCCAGCAGTGAAGCGCAGGGCGGGAGCTCCTACAATGAGCAGTACTTC.

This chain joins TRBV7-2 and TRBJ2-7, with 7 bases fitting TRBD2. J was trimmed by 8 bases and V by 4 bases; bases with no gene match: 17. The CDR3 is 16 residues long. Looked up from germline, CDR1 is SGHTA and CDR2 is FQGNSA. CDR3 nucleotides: TGTGCCAGCAGCTCCACCATTCAGGGCGGGAGATACAAGCAGTACTTC. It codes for CASSSTIQGGRYKQYF.

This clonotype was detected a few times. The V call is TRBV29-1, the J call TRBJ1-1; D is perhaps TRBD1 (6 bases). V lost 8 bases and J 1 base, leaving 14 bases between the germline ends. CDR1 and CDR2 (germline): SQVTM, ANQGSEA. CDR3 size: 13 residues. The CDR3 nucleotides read TGCAGCTCGCCTGGGGGGCGGAACACTGAAGCTTTCTTT. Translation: CSSPGGRNTEAFF. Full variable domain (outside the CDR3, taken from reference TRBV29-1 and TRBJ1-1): SAVISQKPSRDICQRGTSLTIQCQVDSQVTMMFWYRQQPGQSLTLIATANQGSEATYESGFVIDKFPISRPNLTFSTLTVSNMSPEDSSIYLCSSPGGRNTEAFFGQGTRLTVV.

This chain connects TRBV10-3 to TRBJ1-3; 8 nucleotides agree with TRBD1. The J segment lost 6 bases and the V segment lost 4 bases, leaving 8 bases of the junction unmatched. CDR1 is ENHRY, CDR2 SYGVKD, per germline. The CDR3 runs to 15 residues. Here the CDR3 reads CAISGGQGAENTIYF. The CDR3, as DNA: TGTGCCATCAGTGGAGGCCAGGGGGCGGAAAACACCATATATTTT.

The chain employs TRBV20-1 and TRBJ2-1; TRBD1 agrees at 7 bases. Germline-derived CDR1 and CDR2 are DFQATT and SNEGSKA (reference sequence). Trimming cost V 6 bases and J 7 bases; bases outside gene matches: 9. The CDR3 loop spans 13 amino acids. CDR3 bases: TGCAGTGCCCCCCCAGGGGGTGGGAATGAGCAGTTCTTC. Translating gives CSAPPGGGNEQFF.